This section outlines one T cell receptor (beta chain) sequence together with its context. Its antigen is not identified. The data belong to a study of identifying expanded T cells in peripheral blood. No infections or other immune events were documented during collection. This CDR3 has 16 amino acids. Per the germline V gene, CDR1 is SGHTA and CDR2 is FQGNSA. Trimming stripped 5 bases from V and 3 bases from J, with 17 bases between. Findings of the study overall: Clone count variance between roughly 2-week samples rose with total template count. Differentially abundant clones: about 1.2 between replicates, 16.4 at approximately two weeks, 19 at four.

Only in-frame clones appear in the TCRdb table, and some are missing; sequencing was by immunoSEQ multiplex PCR. This sample has approximately 100,000 clones, with approximately 90% found just once. This chain uses TRBV7-2 with TRBJ2-1; D possibly corresponds to TRBD2 (5 bases). Sequencing was done on a sample of blood. The TCR comes from a person aged 18-70 years in good health. Written as DNA, the CDR3 is TGTGCCAGCAGCCTATGGACTGGTGGGGACTACAATGAGCAGTTCTTC. Residues: CASSLWTGGDYNEQFF.